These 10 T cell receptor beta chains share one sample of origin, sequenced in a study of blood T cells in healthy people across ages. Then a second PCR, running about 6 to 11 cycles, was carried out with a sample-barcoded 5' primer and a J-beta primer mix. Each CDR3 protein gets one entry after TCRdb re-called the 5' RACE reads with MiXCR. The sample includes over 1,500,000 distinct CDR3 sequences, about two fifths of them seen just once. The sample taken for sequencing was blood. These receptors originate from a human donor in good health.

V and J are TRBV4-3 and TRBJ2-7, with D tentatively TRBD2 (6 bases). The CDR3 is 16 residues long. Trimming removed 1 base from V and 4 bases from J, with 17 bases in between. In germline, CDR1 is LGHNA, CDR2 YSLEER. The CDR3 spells CASSQVDGRSSYEQYF. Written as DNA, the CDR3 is TGCGCCAGCAGCCAAGTGGATGGGAGGTCCTCGTACGAGCAGTACTTC.

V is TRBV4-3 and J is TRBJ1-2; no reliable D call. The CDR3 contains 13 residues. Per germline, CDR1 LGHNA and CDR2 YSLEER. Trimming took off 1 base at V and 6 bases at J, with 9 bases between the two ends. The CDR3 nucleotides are TGCGCCAGCAGCCAAGTGGGAGGGCATGGCTACACCTTC. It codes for CASSQVGGHGYTF.

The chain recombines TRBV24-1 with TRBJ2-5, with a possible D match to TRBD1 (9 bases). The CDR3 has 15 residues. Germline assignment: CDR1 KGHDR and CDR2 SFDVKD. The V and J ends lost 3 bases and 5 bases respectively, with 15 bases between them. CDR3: CATSDPGGTGETQYF. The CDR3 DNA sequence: TGTGCCACCAGTGATCCGGGGGGGACAGGGGAGACCCAGTACTTC.

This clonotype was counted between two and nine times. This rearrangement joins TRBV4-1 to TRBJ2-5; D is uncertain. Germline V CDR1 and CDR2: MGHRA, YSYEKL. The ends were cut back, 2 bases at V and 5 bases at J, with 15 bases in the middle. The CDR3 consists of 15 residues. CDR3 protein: CASSQSTRVGETQYF. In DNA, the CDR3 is TGCGCCAGCAGCCAATCGACCCGGGTCGGGGAGACCCAGTACTTC.

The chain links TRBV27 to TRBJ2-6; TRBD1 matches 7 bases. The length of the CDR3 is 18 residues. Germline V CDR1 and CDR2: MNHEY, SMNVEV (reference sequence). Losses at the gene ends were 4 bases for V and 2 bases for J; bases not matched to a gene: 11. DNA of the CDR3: TGTGCCAGCAGTTCACCGGGACAGATAGACACTGGGGCCAACGTCCTGACTTTC. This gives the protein CASSSPGQIDTGANVLTF.

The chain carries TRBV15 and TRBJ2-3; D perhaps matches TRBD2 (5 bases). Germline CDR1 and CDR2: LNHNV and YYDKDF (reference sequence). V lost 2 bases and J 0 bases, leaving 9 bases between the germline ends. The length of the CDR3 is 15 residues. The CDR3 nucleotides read TGTGCCACCAGCAGACACAGCGGAAGCACAGATACGCAGTATTTT. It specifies CATSRHSGSTDTQYF.

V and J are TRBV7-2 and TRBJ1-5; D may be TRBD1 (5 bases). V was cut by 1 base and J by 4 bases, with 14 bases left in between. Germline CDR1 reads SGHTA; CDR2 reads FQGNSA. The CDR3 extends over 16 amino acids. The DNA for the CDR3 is TGTGCCAGCAGCTTAGACTTGAGGGGCGAGAATCAGCCCCAGCATTTT. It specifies CASSLDLRGENQPQHF.

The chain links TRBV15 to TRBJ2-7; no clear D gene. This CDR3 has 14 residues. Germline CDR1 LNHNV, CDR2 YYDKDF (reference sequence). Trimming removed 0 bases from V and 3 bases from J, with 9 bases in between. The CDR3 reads CATSRDMGHYEQYF. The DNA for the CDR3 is TGTGCCACCAGCAGAGATATGGGCCACTACGAGCAGTACTTC.

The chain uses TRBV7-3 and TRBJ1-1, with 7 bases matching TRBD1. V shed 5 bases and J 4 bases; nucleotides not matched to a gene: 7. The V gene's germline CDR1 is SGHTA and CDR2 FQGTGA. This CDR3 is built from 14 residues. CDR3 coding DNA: TGTGCCAGCAGCGCCGCAGGGGGTCGCACTGAAGCTTTCTTT. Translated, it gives CASSAAGGRTEAFF. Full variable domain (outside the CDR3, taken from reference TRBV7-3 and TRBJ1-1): GAGVSQTPSNKVTEKGKYVELRCDPISGHTALYWYRQSLGQGPEFLIYFQGTGAADDSGLPNDRFFAVRPEGSVSTLKIQRTERGDSAVYLCASSAAGGRTEAFFGQGTRLTVV.

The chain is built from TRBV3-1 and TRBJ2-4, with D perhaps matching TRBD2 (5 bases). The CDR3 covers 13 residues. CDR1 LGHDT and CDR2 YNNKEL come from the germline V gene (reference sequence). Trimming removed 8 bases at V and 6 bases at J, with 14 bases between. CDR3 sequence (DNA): TGTGCCAGCTGTGACGGGGTCCGAAACATTCAGTACTTC. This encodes CASCDGVRNIQYF.